This T cell receptor (beta chain) was found in a study of cytomegalovirus exposure and HLA in healthy donors. V lost 0 bases to trimming and J lost 4 bases; unmatched junction nucleotides: 9. Germline V gene lookup returns CDR1 MNHEY and CDR2 SMNVEV (reference sequence). The CDR3 extends over 16 amino acids. Use of 60 Vbeta and 13 Jbeta primers characterized the PCR. Here immunoSEQ multiplex PCR was the method, and the copy in TCRdb shows in-frame clones only, minus some. Of approximately 140,000 clones in the sample, around 73% were seen once. The TCR comes from a woman aged 18-30 years in good health and CMV-seronegative. What was sequenced was PBMCs. This sequence joins TRBV27 and TRBJ2-7, with 7 bases fitting TRBD1. CDR3 protein: CASSLSRGRLFYEQYF. Here the CDR3 DNA reads TGTGCCAGCAGTTTATCGAGGGGGCGCTTGTTTTACGAGCAGTACTTC.